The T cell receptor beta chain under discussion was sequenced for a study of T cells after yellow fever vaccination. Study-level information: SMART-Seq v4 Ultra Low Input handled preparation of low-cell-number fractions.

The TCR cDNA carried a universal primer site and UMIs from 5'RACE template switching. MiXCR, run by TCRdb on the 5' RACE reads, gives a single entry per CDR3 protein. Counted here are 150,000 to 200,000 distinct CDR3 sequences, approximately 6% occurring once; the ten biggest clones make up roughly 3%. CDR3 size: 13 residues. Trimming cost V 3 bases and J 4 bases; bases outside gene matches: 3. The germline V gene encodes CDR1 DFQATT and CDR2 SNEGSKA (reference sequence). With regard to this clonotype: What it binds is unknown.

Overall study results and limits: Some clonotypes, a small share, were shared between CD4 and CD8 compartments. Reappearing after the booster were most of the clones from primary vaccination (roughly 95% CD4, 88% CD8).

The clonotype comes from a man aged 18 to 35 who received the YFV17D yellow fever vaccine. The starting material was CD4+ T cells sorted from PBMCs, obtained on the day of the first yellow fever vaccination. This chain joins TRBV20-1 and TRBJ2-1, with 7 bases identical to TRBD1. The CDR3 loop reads CSASDRAYNEQFF. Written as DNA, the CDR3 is TGCAGTGCTAGCGACAGGGCTTACAATGAGCAGTTCTTC.